This T cell receptor (beta chain) was found in a study of human T cells and chemical hapten exposure. CDR3 length: 18 amino acids. Germline V gene lookup returns CDR1 SGHVS and CDR2 FNYEAQ. V lost 1 base, J lost 1 base, and 10 bases stayed unmatched. As processed by the authors: Per sample, the median was 95,638 TCRs, with values from around 24,000 to 710,000. TCRdb fed the RACE reads into MiXCR, producing one record per CDR3 protein. The V and J calls and clone size come from TCRdb's table, not from the authors' own analysis. This sample has about 160,000 distinct CDR3 sequences, with about 27% found just once. Time point given: patch test 3, about 24 weeks after DPC sensitization. Treatment given: therapeutic diphenylcyclopropenone sensitization with weekly scalp DPC.

The chain carries TRBV7-6 and TRBJ1-3; TRBD1 matches 7 bases. The sequence was collected from a woman aged 18-30 years with alopecia areata. Some clones in this sample may be carry-over from other donors' samples. The sequences come from whole blood, collected in connection with sensitization to the hapten diphenylcyclopropenone (DPC). CDR3 protein: CASSLGHPQGSSGNTIYF. The CDR3 coding sequence is TGTGCCAGCAGCTTAGGACATCCACAGGGGTCGTCTGGAAACACCATATATTTT.